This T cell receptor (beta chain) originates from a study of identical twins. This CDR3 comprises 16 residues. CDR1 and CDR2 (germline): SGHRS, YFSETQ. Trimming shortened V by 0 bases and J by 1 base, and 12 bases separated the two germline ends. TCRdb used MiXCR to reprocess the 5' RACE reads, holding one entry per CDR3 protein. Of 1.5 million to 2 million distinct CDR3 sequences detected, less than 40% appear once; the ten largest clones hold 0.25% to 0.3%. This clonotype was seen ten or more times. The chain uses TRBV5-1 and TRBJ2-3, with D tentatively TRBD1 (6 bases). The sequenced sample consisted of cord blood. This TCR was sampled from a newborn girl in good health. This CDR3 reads CASSLALRTGTDTQYF. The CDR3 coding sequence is TGCGCCAGCAGCTTGGCCCTCCGGACAGGCACAGATACGCAGTATTTT.